These 24 T cell receptor beta chains came from one sample sequenced in a study of blood T cell repertoires in COVID-19. Profiled with immunoSEQ multiplex PCR; TCRdb holds only in-frame clones, not every one. The sample lists roughly 66,000 clones, about 90% occurring once. Sequenced input: peripheral blood. The receptors shown here come from a human donor in a cohort sampled during active COVID-19.

This chain connects TRBV19 to TRBJ2-3, with D perhaps TRBD2 (6 bases). The CDR3 runs to 15 residues. Germline V gene sequence: CDR1 LNHDA, CDR2 SQIVND (reference sequence). Trimming cost V 1 base and J 2 bases, with 10 bases left between them. The CDR3 region is CASSIGPGVTDTQYF. CDR3 in DNA: TGTGCCAGTAGTATAGGTCCGGGGGTCACAGATACGCAGTATTTT.

The chain joins TRBV7-3 to TRBJ1-1, with a weak D call TRBD1 (6 bases). Per the germline V gene, CDR1 is SGHTA and CDR2 is FQGTGA. This CDR3 is 16 amino acids long. With 1 base removed from V and 5 bases from J, the gap between germline ends came to 17 bases. CDR3: CASSLNRQGSRTEAFF. The CDR3, as DNA: TGTGCCAGCAGCTTAAATCGGCAGGGGTCGCGAACTGAAGCTTTCTTT.

The chain has TRBV4-3 and TRBJ2-2; weak D call: TRBD2 (6 bases). This CDR3 contains 12 residues. Germline lookup yields CDR1 LGHNA and CDR2 YSLEER. The chain's CDR3 is CAAGPYTGELFF. The DNA of the CDR3 is TGCGCTGCGGGGCCTTACACCGGGGAGCTGTTTTTT.

Concerning this clone: At one of its ends the junction is not consistent with the germline gene, which may arise from a read error. The gene calls are TRBV6-2 or TRBV6-3 and TRBJ2-3; TRBD2 matches at 8 bases. This CDR3 has 16 residues. Germline V gene data show CDR1 as MNHEY and CDR2 as SVGEGT. CDR3 sequence reads: CASSPLPSGSTDTQYF. The CDR3 DNA is TGTGCCAGCAGCCCACTCCCGAGCGGGAGCACGGATACGCAGTATTTT.

The chain is built from TRBV7-3 and TRBJ2-5, with 12 positions matching TRBD2. The V and J ends lost 2 bases and 2 bases, in that order; junction bases with no gene match: 3. The CDR3 loop spans 16 amino acids. Per the germline V gene, CDR1 is SGHTA and CDR2 is FQGTGA. CDR3 in amino acids: CASSLGGLAGQETQYF. In DNA form, the CDR3 reads TGTGCCAGCAGCTTAGGTGGACTAGCGGGACAAGAGACCCAGTACTTC.

This clone appeared a few times. V usage is TRBV28 and J usage is TRBJ2-2; 7 nucleotides align to TRBD1. The CDR3 is 15 amino acids. Germline V gives CDR1 MDHEN, CDR2 SYDVKM. Trimming removed 1 base from V and 3 bases from J; junction bases left unmatched: 2. Written as DNA, the CDR3 is TGTGCCAGCAGTTTATACGGGACAGACACCGGGGAGCTGTTTTTT. Amino acids: CASSLYGTDTGELFF.

V is TRBV12-5 and J is TRBJ1-3; D is unresolved. The CDR3 length is 14 residues. The germline CDR1 and CDR2 sequences are LGHNT and FRNRAP. Deletions cut 5 bases from V and 2 bases from J, with 10 bases between. The CDR3 region is CASGSGEPGNTIYF. CDR3 DNA: TGTGCTAGTGGTAGCGGGGAACCTGGAAACACCATATATTTT.

V usage is TRBV5-1 and J usage is TRBJ1-4, with D possibly TRBD1 on 5 matching bases. V was trimmed by 7 bases and J by 8 bases, leaving 15 bases between them. This CDR3 contains 13 residues. Germline V gene data show CDR1 as SGHRS and CDR2 as YFSETQ. The CDR3 loop reads CASSAQGGEKLFF. The CDR3 nucleotides are TGCGCCAGCTCTGCCCAGGGTGGAGAAAAACTGTTTTTT.

This sequence joins TRBV12-3 or TRBV12-4 and TRBJ2-3, with D maybe TRBD1 (5 bases). V lost 3 bases and J lost 3, with 7 bases in between. The CDR3 spans 13 residues. The CDR3 spells CASSLQGTDTQYF. Written as DNA, the CDR3 is TGTGCCAGCAGTTTGCAGGGAACAGATACGCAGTATTTT.

CDR3 sequence (DNA): TGTGCCAGCAAGGCAGGGGGCAGCAATCAGCCCCAGCATTTT. It specifies CASKAGGSNQPQHF. This chain uses TRBV28 with TRBJ1-5, with TRBD1 matching over 8 bases. Looked up from germline, CDR1 is MDHEN and CDR2 is SYDVKM. V trimming: 7 bases; J trimming: 1 base; junction bases outside the gene matches: 3. CDR3 length: 14 amino acids.

V is TRBV3-1 (or the pseudogene TRBV3-2) and J is TRBJ1-4, with D uncertain. The germline CDR1 and CDR2 sequences are LGHDT and YNNKEL (reference sequence). This CDR3 spans 14 amino acids. V was clipped by 4 bases and J by 4 bases, with 10 bases between them. The CDR3 region has the DNA TGTGCCAGCAGCCGTGGAGGAGATAATGAAAAACTGTTTTTT. Its protein is CASSRGGDNEKLFF.

The chain combines TRBV6-2 or TRBV6-3 with TRBJ2-7; 7 bases align to TRBD1. The CDR3 totals 18 residues. V shed 4 bases, J shed 4 bases, and the junction held 19 bases outside the gene matches. The germline gives CDR1 MNHEY, CDR2 SVGEGT. The CDR3 loop is CASSFPEFATGLSYEQYF. CDR3 nucleotide sequence: TGTGCCAGCAGTTTTCCCGAGTTTGCGACAGGGCTTTCTTACGAGCAGTACTTC.

This clone was detected only once. The V gene is TRBV29-1, the J gene TRBJ2-3, with 11 bases that match TRBD2. Germline V lookup: CDR1 SQVTM, CDR2 ANQGSEA. V was pared by 7 bases and J by 8 bases, with 8 bases of the junction left unmatched. The CDR3 runs to 13 residues. The CDR3 protein is CSAVAGGQGTQYF. CDR3 DNA sequence: TGCAGCGCAGTAGCGGGAGGGCAGGGTACGCAGTATTTT.

The rearrangement joins TRBV24-1 to TRBJ2-2, with TRBD1 identical over 7 bases. This CDR3 spans 19 amino acids. The V gene's germline CDR1 is KGHDR and CDR2 SFDVKD. The V and J ends lost 1 base and 2 bases, in that order; junction bases with no gene match: 12. In DNA form, the CDR3 reads TGTGCCACCAGTGATTTCCCGGCTTCGAGGGACAGAAACACCGGGGAGCTGTTTTTT. Its translation is CATSDFPASRDRNTGELFF.

This sequence joins TRBV5-6 and TRBJ2-6; perhaps TRBD1 as D (5 bases). Germline CDR1 and CDR2: SGHDT and YYEEEE. Trimming removed 1 base from V and 0 bases from J, with 14 bases in between. This CDR3 is built from 18 residues. In nucleotides, the CDR3 is TGTGCCAGCAGCTTGTACAGGTACGTGAACTCTGGGGCCAACGTCCTGACTTTC. Amino acids: CASSLYRYVNSGANVLTF.

This clone was counted between two and nine times. The chain joins TRBV3-1 (or the pseudogene TRBV3-2) to TRBJ1-6; TRBD1 matches 8 bases. There are 15 residues in the CDR3. Per germline, CDR1 LGHDT and CDR2 YNNKEL (reference sequence). V trimming: 5 bases; J trimming: 6 bases; junction bases outside the gene matches: 6. The CDR3 DNA reads as TGTGCCAGCAGCGAGGACAGGGCCTTTAATTCACCCCTCCACTTT. Its protein is CASSEDRAFNSPLHF.

CDR3 in DNA: TGTGCCAGCAGCCTACAAATGGGAGAGCTTGGTGGGGAGCTGTTTTTT. Protein sequence: CASSLQMGELGGELFF. This chain links TRBV7-6 with TRBJ2-2, with TRBD2 as a possible D gene (5 bases). The CDR3 contains 16 residues. Trimming pared 5 bases from V and 8 bases from J, leaving 21 bases between. The germline V gene has CDR1 SGHVS and CDR2 FNYEAQ. Variable domain in full (rest from reference TRBV7-6 and TRBJ2-2): GAGVSQSPRYKVTKRGQDVALRCDPISGHVSLYWYRQALGQGPEFLTYFNYEAQQDKSGLPNDRFSAERPEGSISTLTIQRTEQRDSAMYRCASSLQMGELGGELFFGEGSRLTVL.

The rearrangement joins TRBV4-3 to TRBJ2-7, with a tentative D call TRBD1 (5 bases). Per the germline V gene, CDR1 is LGHNA and CDR2 is YSLEER. The CDR3 spans 16 residues. V lost 0 bases, J lost 2 bases, and 14 bases lay in between. CDR3 sequence reads: CASSQDPGIITYEQYF. For the CDR3, the DNA is TGCGCCAGCAGCCAAGATCCAGGGATTATAACCTACGAGCAGTACTTC.

The J gene is TRBJ2-1, the V gene TRBV29-1, with unresolved D. The germline gives CDR1 SQVTM, CDR2 ANQGSEA. This CDR3 contains 14 residues. Between the trimmed V and J ends, which lost 3 bases and 3 bases, there was a span of 12 bases. For the CDR3, the DNA is TGCAGCGTTGATAGCCTCCACCTCTACAATGAGCAGTTCTTC. It yields the protein CSVDSLHLYNEQFF.

The table lists this clone with a few counts. The V gene is TRBV5-4, the J gene TRBJ1-5; D might be TRBD1 (6 bases). Trimming shortened V by 2 bases and J by 2 bases, and 17 bases separated the two germline ends. Per germline, CDR1 SGHNT and CDR2 YYREEE (reference sequence). The CDR3 is made up of 17 amino acids. The CDR3 nucleotides read TGTGCCAGCAGCTTTAAGGCGGGGGCTGAGGGCAATCAGCCCCAGCATTTT. It yields the protein CASSFKAGAEGNQPQHF.

The V gene is TRBV11-2, the J gene TRBJ1-1, with a possible D match to TRBD1 (6 bases). Trimming took off 5 bases at V and 5 bases at J, with 21 bases between the two ends. This CDR3 has 16 amino acids. CDR1 and CDR2 (germline): SGHAT, FQNNGV. CDR3 amino acids: CASSQASLGRGTEAFF. The CDR3 nucleotides are TGTGCCAGCAGCCAAGCGTCCCTGGGCAGGGGTACTGAAGCTTTCTTT.

This rearrangement joins TRBV28 to TRBJ1-3; TRBD1 might be the D (5 bases). CDR1 and CDR2 (germline): MDHEN, SYDVKM. Trimming stripped 2 bases from V and 4 bases from J, with 9 bases between. The CDR3 length is 14 residues. CDR3 nucleotides: TGTGCCAGCAGTTTACAGGGTCGAGGAAACACCATATATTTT. Residues: CASSLQGRGNTIYF.

The V and J genes are TRBV5-1 and TRBJ2-1, with 8 nucleotides matching TRBD1. J was trimmed by 8 bases and V by 4 bases; bases with no gene match: 5. This CDR3 is built from 13 residues. Germline CDR1 is SGHRS and CDR2 is YFSETQ. As DNA, the CDR3 is TGCGCCAGCAGCCCAAGGACAGGGCATGAGCAGTTCTTC. It yields the protein CASSPRTGHEQFF.

The chain combines TRBV29-1 with TRBJ1-5; D is unresolved. Trimming removed 4 bases from V and 4 bases from J, with 11 bases in between. CDR1 is SQVTM, CDR2 ANQGSEA, per germline. The length of the CDR3 is 13 residues. Here the CDR3 reads CSVGVNMNQPQHF. The CDR3 coding sequence is TGCAGCGTTGGAGTAAATATGAATCAGCCCCAGCATTTT.